Below, one T cell receptor beta chain is given with its context. The data derive from a study of long-term antiretroviral therapy in people with HIV. Germline V CDR1 and CDR2: SSHAT, FNYEAQ (reference sequence). CDR3 length: 16 residues. Trimming left V 0 bases short and J 7 bases short, with 15 bases between. The assay, immunoSEQ v3.0, was run at survey level. Some clones are missing from TCRdb's copy, which holds only in-frame ones; the method was immunoSEQ multiplex PCR. The sample contains about 22,000 clones, more than 75% of which appear only once. The chain recombines TRBV7-7 with TRBJ1-4; no clear D gene. The material was unsorted PBMCs, obtained 1.8 years before starting antiretroviral therapy. The clonotype comes from a woman in her 30s with HIV. The CDR3 sequence: CASSLAPLYSCEKLFF. In nucleotides, the CDR3 is TGTGCCAGCAGCTTAGCGCCCTTGTACAGTTGTGAAAAACTGTTTTTT.